This TCR beta chain was found in a study of cytomegalovirus exposure and HLA in healthy donors. Study observations and caveats: It was 150 or so TCR beta chains that were listed as cytomegalovirus-associated. Roughly even sequencing depth across donors was the assumption behind the presence/absence analyses. A later examination showed that TCR association rates differed by HLA locus, with DRB1 most and HLA-C fewest.

In its sample, this clone was seen a few times. The antigen remains undetermined. The PCR made use of 60 Vbeta and 13 Jbeta primers. Measured with immunoSEQ multiplex PCR; TCRdb has only the in-frame clones, and not every one. The data contain about 100,000 clones, over 9% of them singletons. The CDR3 runs 13 residues. The germline V gene encodes CDR1 SGHTA and CDR2 FQGNSA. V lost 8 bases to trimming and J lost 4 bases; unmatched junction nucleotides: 7. The V gene is TRBV7-2, the J gene TRBJ1-2; 7 bases are shared with TRBD1. The sequenced sample was PBMCs. This sequence was found in a middle-aged man in good health and CMV-seropositive. CDR3: CASGTTGVYGYTF. The CDR3 DNA reads as TGTGCCAGCGGTACTACAGGGGTCTATGGCTACACCTTC.